Listed below are T cell receptor beta chains from one sample, sequenced in a study of shared clonotypes between healthy human individuals. Only in-frame clones appear in the TCRdb table, and some are missing; sequencing was by immunoSEQ multiplex PCR. The sample yields just over 2,000,000 clones, approximately 95% seen once. The sequenced sample consisted of naive CD4+ T cells sorted from blood. The origin of the receptors is a young man in good health. Each CDR3 is given with its conserved first and last residue. Each record gives: clone size, J gene, D gene, V gene, CDR3 protein, CDR3 DNA. D genes are given only for firm matches. A clone size is listed for some rows: how often the clone was seen (once, few, many), or a class if it is expanded.

-,TRBJ1-2,-,TRBV10-3,CAISESAGLYGYTF,TGTGCCATCAGTGAGTCCGCAGGGCTATATGGCTACACCTTC
-,TRBJ2-5,TRBD1,TRBV28,CASSLLKTGGMGTQYF,TGTGCCAGCAGTTTACTAAAGACAGGGGGCATGGGGACCCAGTACTTC
-,TRBJ2-3,-,TRBV5-1,CASSLDRGAVDTQYF,TGCGCCAGCAGCTTGGACCGCGGGGCGGTAGATACGCAGTATTTT
once,TRBJ2-5,TRBD2,TRBV5-1,CASSRGTSQETQYF,TGCGCCAGCAGCCGTGGGACTAGCCAAGAGACCCAGTACTTC
-,TRBJ2-1,-,TRBV5-1,CASSLGGALGRSSYNEQFF,TGCGCCAGCAGCTTGGGAGGTGCTCTAGGGAGAAGCTCCTACAATGAGCAGTTCTTC
-,TRBJ2-1,TRBD1,TRBV4-1,CASSLPDRGKDEQFF,TGCGCCAGCAGCCTCCCGGACAGGGGTAAGGATGAGCAGTTCTTC
-,TRBJ1-3,-,TRBV2,CASSVTVSGNTIYF,TGTGCCAGCAGTGTGACAGTCTCTGGAAACACCATATATTTT
-,TRBJ1-5,TRBD1,TRBV6-6,CASLGKGADQPQHF,TGTGCCAGCCTAGGGAAGGGGGCCGATCAGCCCCAGCATTTT
once,TRBJ2-3,-,TRBV2,CASSGTLATDTQYF,TGTGCCAGCAGTGGGACGCTAGCGACAGATACGCAGTATTTT
-,TRBJ2-1,-,TRBV18,CASSPPQFNEQFF,TGTGCCAGCTCACCACCCCAGTTTAATGAGCAGTTCTTC
-,TRBJ2-2,-,TRBV4-1,CASSHLKGGAGTGELFF,TGCGCCAGCAGCCACCTTAAAGGGGGGGCCGGTACCGGGGAGCTGTTTTTT
-,TRBJ2-1,-,TRBV4-1,CASSQDRGGASYNEQFF,TGCGCCAGCAGCCAAGATCGAGGAGGGGCCTCCTACAATGAGCAGTTCTTC
-,TRBJ2-2,-,TRBV11-2,CASSPRWGNTGELFF,TGTGCCAGCAGTCCACGGTGGGGGAACACCGGGGAGCTGTTTTTT